The TCR beta chain described here comes from a study of CD8 T cells in ankylosing spondylitis. TCRdb reprocessed the 5' RACE reads via MiXCR and lists one record per CDR3 protein. The repertoire has 250,000 to 400,000 distinct CDR3 sequences, roughly 12% of them found once; the top ten carry more than 7%. Germline CDR1 and CDR2: DFQATT and SNEGSKA (reference sequence). CDR3 length: 11 amino acids. V dropped 6 bases and J dropped 7 bases, with 11 bases sitting between them. This chain uses TRBV20-1 with TRBJ2-3; no reliable D call. The source of this sequence is a female donor with ankylosing spondylitis or in good health (not recorded which). The material sequenced was blood, either unsorted or a sorted T cell fraction (not recorded which). The CDR3, as DNA: TGCAGTGCAAGTAGGGCTAATACGCAGTATTTT. Amino acids: CSASRANTQYF.